These T cell receptor beta chains were read from a single sample in a study of blood T cell repertoires in COVID-19. Sequencing was performed with immunoSEQ multiplex PCR; in TCRdb, only in-frame clones are kept and a portion is missing. The sample includes approximately 94,000 clones, 88% of them seen just once. The sequenced sample was peripheral blood. These receptors all come from a woman of 80 years or more with active COVID-19. CDR3s include the opening cysteine and the closing phenylalanine or tryptophan. A D gene is named only where the DNA matches it firmly. Not every row has a clone size; where given, it reads once, few, many or a size class.

once | . | TRBJ1-2 | TRBV6-5 | TGTGCCAGCAGTTCAGAACCGGGACACCCTTTCGGCTACACCTTC | CASSSEPGHPFGYTF
. | TRBD2 | TRBJ2-7 | TRBV11-2 | TGTGCCAGCAGCGCCTTAGCGGGAGGTTTCTACGAGCAGTACTTC | CASSALAGGFYEQYF
. | TRBD2 | TRBJ2-1 | TRBV18 | TGTGCCAGCTCCCCTGCGGGGGGGACCTCCTACAATGAGCAGTTCTTC | CASSPAGGTSYNEQFF
. | TRBD1 | TRBJ2-2 | TRBV7-8 | TGTGCCAGCAGCTACCTAGACAGGGGGCAGACCGGGGAGCTGTTTTTT | CASSYLDRGQTGELFF
. | TRBD2 | TRBJ2-1 | TRBV6-4 | TGTGCCAGCAGTGCAGTCGGCGGGAGAGGCAGGCAGTTCTTC | CASSAVGGRGRQFF
. | TRBD2 | TRBJ2-7 | TRBV19 | TGTGCCAGTGCCCCAAGCGGGGGAACCTACGAGCAGTACTTC | CASAPSGGTYEQYF
. | . | TRBJ2-2 | TRBV4-3 | TGCGCCAGCAGCCAAGACCTAACTACGGGACACGTTAACACCGGGGAGCTGTTTTTT | CASSQDLTTGHVNTGELFF
. | . | TRBJ2-3 | TRBV5-1 | TGCGCCAGCAGCGAGGGGGCAGATACGCAGTATTTT | CASSEGADTQYF
. | TRBD1 | TRBJ2-3 | TRBV6-5 | TGTGCCAGCAGAAGAGGGACAGGGCGGACAGATACGCAGTATTTT | CASRRGTGRTDTQYF
. | . | TRBJ1-1 | TRBV29-1 | TGCAGCGTTGACAGGGGACTGAACACTGAAGCTTTCTTT | CSVDRGLNTEAFF
. | TRBD1 | TRBJ2-7 | TRBV27 | TGTGCCAGCAGCGAGGGGACAGGGGGCTCCTACGAGCAGTACTTC | CASSEGTGGSYEQYF
. | TRBD1 | TRBJ2-7 | TRBV12-3/TRBV12-4 | TGTGCCAGCAGCCGGGACAGGGAGCAGTACTTC | CASSRDREQYF
. | . | TRBJ2-1 | TRBV5-1 | TGCGCCAGCAGCTACGGACAGTCCGGCAATGAGCAGTTCTTC | CASSYGQSGNEQFF
. | . | TRBJ2-5 | TRBV7-8 | TGTGCCAGCAGCTCCCAGAAAGAAAGGTCCCGGCGGGAGACCCAGTACTTC | CASSSQKERSRRETQYF
. | TRBD2 | TRBJ2-3 | TRBV4-3 | TGCGCCAGCAGCCAAGATCACAGCGGGGACCCAGATACGCAGTATTTT | CASSQDHSGDPDTQYF
. | . | TRBJ2-3 | TRBV7-9 | TGTGCCAGCAGCCTCGTCTCGTCTGGCACAGATACGCAGTATTTT | CASSLVSSGTDTQYF
once | . | TRBJ2-7 | TRBV19 | TGTGCCAGTAGTCCCGGCGGTCGTGGCTACGAGCAGTACTTC | CASSPGGRGYEQYF
. | TRBD2 | TRBJ2-7 | TRBV6-2/TRBV6-3 | TGTGCCAGCAGCCGAGGACTAGCGGGGGTATACGAGCAGTACTTC | CASSRGLAGVYEQYF
. | TRBD1 | TRBJ2-5 | TRBV30 | TGTGCCTACGGACAGGGACGGAGTGAGACCCAGTACTTC | CAYGQGRSETQYF
. | . | TRBJ2-7 | TRBV7-4 | TGTGCCAGCACCCTAAAAACAGGGCTAGGTTACGAGCAGTACTTC | CASTLKTGLGYEQYF
once | TRBD2 | TRBJ2-2 | TRBV3-1/TRBV3-2 | TGTGCCAGCAGCCTTAAAGCAGCGGGAGGGCCGAGCGGGGAGCTGTTTTTT | CASSLKAAGGPSGELFF
. | TRBD1 | TRBJ2-5 | TRBV24-1 | TGTGCCACCCGAGGACAGGGGTCGGAGACCCAGTACTTC | CATRGQGSETQYF
. | . | TRBJ2-1 | TRBV30 | TGTGCCTGGACCGCGACGAGGGATGAGCAGTTCTTC | CAWTATRDEQFF
. | TRBD1 | TRBJ2-1 | TRBV14 | TGTGCCAGCAGCCAAAGTACACCGGGACAGGGGTACAATGAGCAGTTCTTC | CASSQSTPGQGYNEQFF
. | . | TRBJ1-2 | TRBV27 | TGTGCCAGCAGTTTGGGCAGGGGCTATGGCTACACCTTC | CASSLGRGYGYTF
once | TRBD2 | TRBJ2-7 | TRBV5-5 | TGTGCCAGCAGCCAGACTAGCGGGAGCTACGAGCAGTACTTC | CASSQTSGSYEQYF
. | . | TRBJ2-5 | TRBV28 | TGTGCCAGCAGCGTAGCGGCCCAAGAGACCCAGTACTTC | CASSVAAQETQYF
. | TRBD2 | TRBJ2-3 | TRBV4-3 | TGCGCCAGCAGCCACCCCAACCTTGACTTTGGACTAGCGGGCGATACGCAGTATTTT | CASSHPNLDFGLAGDTQYF
once | TRBD2 | TRBJ2-3 | TRBV5-5 | TGTGCCAGCAGCGGGGGGGGCACAGATACGCAGTATTTT | CASSGGGTDTQYF
. | . | TRBJ1-5 | TRBV27 | TGTGCCAGCAGTTTGGGAGGGTGGAATCAGCCCCAGCATTTT | CASSLGGWNQPQHF
. | . | TRBJ2-5 | TRBV2 | TGTGCCAGCCGGACTCGCCCACAAGAGACCCAGTACTTC | CASRTRPQETQYF
. | . | TRBJ1-3 | TRBV5-1 | TGCGCCAGCAGCTCAGACTTTCAGGGGTCCGGAAACACCATATATTTT | CASSSDFQGSGNTIYF
. | TRBD1 | TRBJ2-5 | TRBV7-2 | TGTGCCAGCAGCAGGACAGGGGGGAAGACCGGTGAGACCCAGTACTTC | CASSRTGGKTGETQYF
. | . | TRBJ1-6 | TRBV7-8 | TGTGCCAGCAGCCGGTTGGGGGGAGGATCACCCCTCCACTTT | CASSRLGGGSPLHF
. | . | TRBJ2-7 | TRBV2 | TGTGCCAGCAGCCCCGCTGGGGGCCTTGCCTACGAGCAGTACTTC | CASSPAGGLAYEQYF
. | TRBD1 | TRBJ1-6 | TRBV7-2 | TGTGCCAGCAGCGGGGCCCAGGGGGCCCGGAATTCACCCCTCCACTTT | CASSGAQGARNSPLHF
. | TRBD1 | TRBJ2-4 | TRBV7-2 | TGTGCCAGCAGCTCCAGGGGGCGAGACATTCAGTACTTC | CASSSRGRDIQYF
. | . | TRBJ2-5 | TRBV7-3 | TGTGCCAGCAGCTTAATTAGGGAGGAGACCCAGTACTTC | CASSLIREETQYF
. | TRBD2 | TRBJ2-1 | TRBV7-2 | TGTGCCAGCAGCTTGGGACTAGTCTACAATGAGCAGTTCTTC | CASSLGLVYNEQFF
. | TRBD2 | TRBJ2-5 | TRBV2 | TGTGCCAGCGTAGGCGGGAGGGTGGGGGCAGAGACCCAGTACTTC | CASVGGRVGAETQYF
. | TRBD2 | TRBJ2-1 | TRBV27 | TGTGCCAGCAGTTTAGGACTAGCGTTGAAGGCGAATGAGCAGTTCTTC | CASSLGLALKANEQFF
. | . | TRBJ2-3 | TRBV27 | TGTGCCAGCAGGGCCATCACAGATACGCAGTATTTT | CASRAITDTQYF
. | TRBD2 | TRBJ2-7 | TRBV18 | TGTGCCAGCTCACCTGGGCGAACTAGCGGGAGTACGACCTACGAGCAGTACTTC | CASSPGRTSGSTTYEQYF
. | TRBD1 | TRBJ2-7 | TRBV7-2 | TGTGCCAGCAGCTTAGTGGGGCTACAGGGGTACGAGCAGTACTTC | CASSLVGLQGYEQYF
. | . | TRBJ2-5 | TRBV5-1 | TGCGCCAGCACCCCAAGTGGGAGAGGGCAAGAGACCCAGTACTTC | CASTPSGRGQETQYF
. | . | TRBJ2-3 | TRBV18 | TGTGCCAGCTCACCACCTATGCAACTAGCAATCACAGATACGCAGTATTTT | CASSPPMQLAITDTQYF
. | TRBD2 | TRBJ2-5 | TRBV7-3 | TGTGCCAGCAGCACGGGGCTAGCGGGAGCCCGGGGGGAGACCCAGTACTTC | CASSTGLAGARGETQYF
. | TRBD2 | TRBJ2-2 | TRBV4-2 | TGTGCCAGCAGCCAGCCCGGGACTAGCAGAAACACCGGGGAGCTGTTTTTT | CASSQPGTSRNTGELFF
. | . | TRBJ2-7 | TRBV2 | TGTGCCAGCAGGGAAGCAGGGAGCTCCTACGAGCAGTACTTC | CASREAGSSYEQYF
. | . | TRBJ1-4 | TRBV2 | TGTGCCAGCAGTGGCAGGGCTGATGAAAAACTGTTTTTT | CASSGRADEKLFF
. | TRBD2 | TRBJ2-5 | TRBV13 | TGTGCCAGCAGCTTCCGGACTAGCGGGAGGGGACAAGAGACCCAGTACTTC | CASSFRTSGRGQETQYF
once | . | TRBJ2-7 | TRBV19 | TGTGCCAGTAGTATAGAACCAGGGCCCTACGAGCAGTACTTC | CASSIEPGPYEQYF
. | . | TRBJ2-3 | TRBV30 | TGTGCCTGGAGAAGGACGGGGTTTAGCACAGATACGCAGTATTTT | CAWRRTGFSTDTQYF
. | TRBD2 | TRBJ2-3 | TRBV5-1 | TGCGCCAGCAGCTTAGGGACTAGCGGGGGCACAGATACGCAGTATTTT | CASSLGTSGGTDTQYF
. | TRBD1 | TRBJ1-1 | TRBV20-1 | TGCAGTGCGAGTGGGACAGGGGGCAAACTGAGTACTGAAGCTTTCTTT | CSASGTGGKLSTEAFF
. | . | TRBJ2-4 | TRBV6-5 | TGTGCCAGCACTCTAGACAGAAACAACATTCAGTACTTC | CASTLDRNNIQYF
. | TRBD1 | TRBJ2-7 | TRBV10-3 | TGTGCCATCAGTGGGCGGACAGGGGGCAACGAGCAGTACTTC | CAISGRTGGNEQYF
once | . | TRBJ2-7 | TRBV6-2/TRBV6-3 | TGTGCCAGCAGTTTAGCCGGGAGTTCGGGAGAGCAGTACTTC | CASSLAGSSGEQYF
once | . | TRBJ2-1 | TRBV28 | TGTGCCAGCAGAGCCGGGAGCTCCTACAATGAGCAGTTCTTC | CASRAGSSYNEQFF
. | . | TRBJ2-2 | TRBV6-5 | TGTGCCAGTACTCCGGGATGGGCGACCACCGGGGAGCTGTTTTTT | CASTPGWATTGELFF